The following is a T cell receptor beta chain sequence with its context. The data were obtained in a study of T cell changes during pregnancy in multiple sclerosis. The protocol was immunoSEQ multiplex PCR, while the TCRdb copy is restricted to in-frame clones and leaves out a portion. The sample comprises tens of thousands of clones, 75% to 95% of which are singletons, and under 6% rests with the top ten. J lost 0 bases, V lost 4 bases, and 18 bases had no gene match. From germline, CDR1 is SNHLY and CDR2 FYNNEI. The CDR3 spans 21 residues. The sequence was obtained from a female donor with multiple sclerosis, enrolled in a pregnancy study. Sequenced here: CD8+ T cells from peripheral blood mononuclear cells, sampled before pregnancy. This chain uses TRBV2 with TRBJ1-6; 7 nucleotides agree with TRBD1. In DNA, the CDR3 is TGTGCCAGCAGTGTGGTGTCCGACGGGACAGAAAAGAGCTCCTATAATTCACCCCTCCACTTT. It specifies CASSVVSDGTEKSSYNSPLHF.